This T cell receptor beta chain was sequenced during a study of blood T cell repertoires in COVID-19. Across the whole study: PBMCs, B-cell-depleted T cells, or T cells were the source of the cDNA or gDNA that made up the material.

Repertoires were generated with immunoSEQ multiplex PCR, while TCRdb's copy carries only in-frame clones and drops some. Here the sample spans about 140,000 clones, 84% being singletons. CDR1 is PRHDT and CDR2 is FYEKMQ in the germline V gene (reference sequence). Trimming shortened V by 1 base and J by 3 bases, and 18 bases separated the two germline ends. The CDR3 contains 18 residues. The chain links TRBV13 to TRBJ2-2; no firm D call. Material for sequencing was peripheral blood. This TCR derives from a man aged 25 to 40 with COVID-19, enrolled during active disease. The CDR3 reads CASSLDPVAKRDTGELFF. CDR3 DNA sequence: TGTGCCAGCAGCTTAGACCCGGTCGCGAAGCGAGACACCGGGGAGCTGTTTTTT.